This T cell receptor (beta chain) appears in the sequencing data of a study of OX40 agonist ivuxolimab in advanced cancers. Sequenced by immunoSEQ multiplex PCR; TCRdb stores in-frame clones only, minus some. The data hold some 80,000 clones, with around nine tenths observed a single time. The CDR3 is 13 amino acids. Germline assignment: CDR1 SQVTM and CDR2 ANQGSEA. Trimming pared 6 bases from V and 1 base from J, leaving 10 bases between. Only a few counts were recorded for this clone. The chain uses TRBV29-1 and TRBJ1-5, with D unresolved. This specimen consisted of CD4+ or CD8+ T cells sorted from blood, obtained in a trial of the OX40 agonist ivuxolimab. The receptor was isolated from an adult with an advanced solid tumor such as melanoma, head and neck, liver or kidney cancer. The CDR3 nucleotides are TGCAGCGTGATGGACGGGAGCAATCAGCCCCAGCATTTT. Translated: CSVMDGSNQPQHF.